This T cell receptor beta chain was identified in a study of T cell repertoires in cytomegalovirus infection. Overall study: Evidence of both CMV infection and a matching HLA type came from public TCR beta signatures. General study results and limits: HLA-C-restricted CMV clonotypes gave the most frequent clonotype in two of eight donors. Of the TCR beta families, the public ones yielded a cumulative frequency that identified carriers of CMV plus the relevant HLA.

The CDR3 is 15 residues long. Points on this clonotype: Its cognate antigen is unknown. Sequence at one end of the junction differs from germline and may be a read error.

TCRdb recomputed calls from the reads with MiXCR, one row per CDR3 protein. This sample has more than 150,000 distinct CDR3 sequences, with roughly 30% found just once. Sequenced sample: PBMCs. The genes are TRBV5-3 and TRBJ1-5, with no clear D. TRBV5-3 is noted as an ORF with a role that remains uncertain. This TCR was recovered from a human donor in good health (CMV status not recorded). Some clones in this sample may be carry-over from other donors' samples. The CDR3 coding sequence is TGTGCCAGCAGCTTGGATCCGGGATCAGGACAGCCCCAGCATTTT. Residues: CASSLDPGSGQPQHF.